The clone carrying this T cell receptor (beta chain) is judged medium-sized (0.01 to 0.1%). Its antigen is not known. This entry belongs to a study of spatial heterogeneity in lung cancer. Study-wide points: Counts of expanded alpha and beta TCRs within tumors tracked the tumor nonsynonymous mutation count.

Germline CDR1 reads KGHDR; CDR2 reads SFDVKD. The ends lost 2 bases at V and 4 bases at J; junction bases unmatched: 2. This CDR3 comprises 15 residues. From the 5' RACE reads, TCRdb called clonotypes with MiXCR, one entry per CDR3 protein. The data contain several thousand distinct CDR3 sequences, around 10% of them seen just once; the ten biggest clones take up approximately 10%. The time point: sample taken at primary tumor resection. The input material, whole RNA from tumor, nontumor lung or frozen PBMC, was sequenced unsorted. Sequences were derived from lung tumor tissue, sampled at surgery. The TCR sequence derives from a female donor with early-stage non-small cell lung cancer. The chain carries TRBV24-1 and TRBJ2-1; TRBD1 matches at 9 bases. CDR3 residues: CATSDSGQGYNEQFF. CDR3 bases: TGTGCCACCAGTGATTCGGGACAGGGTTACAATGAGCAGTTCTTC.